This TCR beta chain was obtained from a study of T cells expressing NK-cell markers. Study summary: From sorted CD3+CD56+NKG2C+, CD3+CD56+NKG2C- and CD3+CD56-NKG2C+ T cells came the TCR beta repertoires. Eight donors were sequenced, seven testing HCMV-seropositive and one testing seronegative. Findings of the study overall: Clarity on HCMV specificity was lacking for the expanded NKG2C+ T cell clones. Roughly six donors showed dominant NKG2C+ clonotypes comprising about 1.0-8% of their CD8+ T cells.

For this clonotype: What it binds is not known.

The V gene's germline CDR1 is SGHAT and CDR2 FQNNGV. The CDR3 extends over 16 amino acids. Reanalyzing the 5' RACE reads, TCRdb keeps one entry per CDR3 protein, without DNA. Found here are roughly 430,000 distinct CDR3 sequences; the top ten clones hold about 7.1%. The gene calls are TRBV11-2 and TRBJ2-1; TCRdb indicates TRBD1, and absent DNA this call remains unverified. This TCR came from a woman between 18 and 70 years old in good health. Specimen: blood T cells: a sorted CD56 or NKG2C T cell subset, CD4+ or CD8+ T cells, or bulk PBMC T cells (not recorded which). Here the CDR3 reads CASSHRPTPGHNEQFF. The entire variable domain, with the rest obtained from reference TRBV11-2 and TRBJ2-1, is as follows: EAGVAQSPRYKIIEKRQSVAFWCNPISGHATLYWYQQILGQGPKLLIQFQNNGVVDDSQLPKDRFSAERLKGVDSTLKIQPAKLEDSAVYLCASSHRPTPGHNEQFFGPGTRLTVL.